This entry is about one TCR beta chain. The sample comes from a study of T cell changes during pregnancy in multiple sclerosis. Sequenced by immunoSEQ multiplex PCR; TCRdb stores in-frame clones only, minus some. The top ten clones hold around 2% of a sample with about 47,000 clones, roughly 89% of them seen once. After removal of 5 bases from V and 2 bases from J, the junction contained 6 bases not matched to a gene. CDR1 LNHNV and CDR2 YYDKDF come from the germline V gene (reference sequence). The CDR3 totals 15 residues. The chain has TRBV15 and TRBJ2-7, with 10 positions matching TRBD1. This material consisted of peripheral blood, taken in the first trimester of pregnancy. The receptor's source is a female donor with multiple sclerosis, enrolled in a pregnancy study. CDR3 amino acids: CATSRTGTGAYEQYF. CDR3 in DNA: TGTGCCACCAGCCGTACCGGGACAGGGGCCTACGAGCAGTACTTC.